This note documents a single T cell receptor (beta chain) sequence. Antigen: not known. This specimen comes from a study of cytomegalovirus exposure and HLA in healthy donors. In the study overall: The approximately 120 validation repertoires were reported in a later analysis to have been generated on the same platform as the roughly 700 first-cohort repertoires.

Study-level results: First-cohort TCR clusters tended to co-occur in the approximately 110 validation repertoires, a later analysis found. In vitro assays verified that a few CMV-associated chains recognized CMV antigens specifically. Reportedly, diagnosis of cytomegalovirus status by the classifier showed high specificity and sensitivity.

The CDR3 runs 11 residues. V lost 4 bases to trimming and J lost 8 bases, with 8 bases between them. CDR1 and CDR2 from the germline V gene are SEHNR and FQNEAQ (reference sequence). Profiled with immunoSEQ multiplex PCR; TCRdb holds only in-frame clones, not every one. The sample shows fewer than 150,000 clones, about nine tenths of them seen only once. This TCR was sampled from a man aged 25-45 years in good health and CMV-seronegative. The chain combines TRBV7-9 with TRBJ1-1; D gene ambiguous. The sequencing input was PBMCs. In DNA form, the CDR3 reads TGTGCCAGCAGCTATCTACCAGAAGCTTTCTTT. Translation: CASSYLPEAFF.